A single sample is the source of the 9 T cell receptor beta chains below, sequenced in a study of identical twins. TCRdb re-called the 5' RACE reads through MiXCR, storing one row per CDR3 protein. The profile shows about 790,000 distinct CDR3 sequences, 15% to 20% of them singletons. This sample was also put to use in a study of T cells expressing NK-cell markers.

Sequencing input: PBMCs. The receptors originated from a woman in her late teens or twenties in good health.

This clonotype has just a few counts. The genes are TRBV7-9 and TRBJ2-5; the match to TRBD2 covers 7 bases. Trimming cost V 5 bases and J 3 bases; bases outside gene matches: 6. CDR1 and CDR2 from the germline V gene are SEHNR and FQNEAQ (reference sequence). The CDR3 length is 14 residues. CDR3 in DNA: TGTGCCAGCAGCCCTAGCGGTCAGGAAGAGACCCAGTACTTC. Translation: CASSPSGQEETQYF.

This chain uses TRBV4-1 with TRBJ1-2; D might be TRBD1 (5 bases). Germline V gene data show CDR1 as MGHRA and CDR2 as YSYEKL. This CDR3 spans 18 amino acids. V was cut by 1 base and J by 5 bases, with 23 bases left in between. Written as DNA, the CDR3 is TGCGCCAGCAGCCAAGGTTATGGAGTAGGGGCGCCGGGGTATGGCTACACCTTC. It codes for CASSQGYGVGAPGYGYTF.

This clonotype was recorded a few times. The CDR3 nucleotides are TGTGCCACCAGCGAGATGAGACCGGGACAAGGAAATCAGCCCCAGCATTTT. It specifies CATSEMRPGQGNQPQHF. V gene TRBV24-1 combines with J gene TRBJ1-5, with TRBD1 as a possible D gene (6 bases). This CDR3 has 17 residues. V dropped 7 bases and J dropped 4 bases, with 22 bases sitting between them. CDR1 is KGHDR and CDR2 is SFDVKD in the germline V gene.

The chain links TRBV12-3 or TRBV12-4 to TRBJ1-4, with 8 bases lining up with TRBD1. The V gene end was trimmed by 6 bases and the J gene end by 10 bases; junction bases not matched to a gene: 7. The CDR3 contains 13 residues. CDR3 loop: CASSHGQGAKLFF. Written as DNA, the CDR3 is TGTGCCAGCAGCCATGGACAGGGCGCAAAACTGTTTTTT.

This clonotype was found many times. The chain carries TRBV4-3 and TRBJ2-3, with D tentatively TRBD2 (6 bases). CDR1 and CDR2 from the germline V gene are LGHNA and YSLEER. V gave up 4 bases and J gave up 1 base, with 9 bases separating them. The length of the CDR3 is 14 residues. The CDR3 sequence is CASSRGEGTDTQYF. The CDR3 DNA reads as TGCGCCAGCAGCCGAGGGGAGGGCACAGATACGCAGTATTTT.

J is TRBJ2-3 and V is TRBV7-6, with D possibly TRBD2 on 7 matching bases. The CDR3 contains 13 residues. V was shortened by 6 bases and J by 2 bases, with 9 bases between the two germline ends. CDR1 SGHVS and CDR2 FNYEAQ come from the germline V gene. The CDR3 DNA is TGTGCCAGCAGGGGGGGGGCCACAGATACGCAGTATTTT. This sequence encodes CASRGGATDTQYF.

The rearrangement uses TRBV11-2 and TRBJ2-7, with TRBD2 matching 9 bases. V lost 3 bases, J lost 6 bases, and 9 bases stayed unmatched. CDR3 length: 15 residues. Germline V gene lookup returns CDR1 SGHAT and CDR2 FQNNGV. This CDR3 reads CASSFLLAGASEQYF. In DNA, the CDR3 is TGTGCCAGCAGCTTTCTCTTAGCGGGAGCGAGCGAGCAGTACTTC.

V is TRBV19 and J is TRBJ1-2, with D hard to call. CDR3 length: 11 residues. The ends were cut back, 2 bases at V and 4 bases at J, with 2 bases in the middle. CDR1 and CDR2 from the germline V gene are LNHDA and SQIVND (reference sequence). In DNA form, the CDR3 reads TGTGCCAGTAGTATAACCTATGGCTACACCTTC. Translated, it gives CASSITYGYTF.

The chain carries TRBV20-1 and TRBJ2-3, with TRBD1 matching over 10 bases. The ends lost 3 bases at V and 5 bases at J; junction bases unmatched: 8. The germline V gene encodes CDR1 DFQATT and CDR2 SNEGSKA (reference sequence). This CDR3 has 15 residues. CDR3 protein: CSARRQGAYEDTQYF. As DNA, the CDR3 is TGCAGTGCTAGGCGACAGGGGGCTTATGAAGATACGCAGTATTTT.